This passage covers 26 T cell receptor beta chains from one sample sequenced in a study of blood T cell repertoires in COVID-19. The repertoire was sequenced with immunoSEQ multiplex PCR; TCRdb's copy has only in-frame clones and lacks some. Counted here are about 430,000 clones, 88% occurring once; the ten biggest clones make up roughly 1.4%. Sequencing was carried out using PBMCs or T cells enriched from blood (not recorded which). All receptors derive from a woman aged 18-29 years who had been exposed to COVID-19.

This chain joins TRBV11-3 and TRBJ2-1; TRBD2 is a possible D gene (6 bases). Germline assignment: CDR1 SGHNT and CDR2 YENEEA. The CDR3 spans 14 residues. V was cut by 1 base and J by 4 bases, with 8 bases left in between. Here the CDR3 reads CASSLAGEYNEQFF. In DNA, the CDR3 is TGTGCCAGCAGCTTAGCGGGAGAATACAATGAGCAGTTCTTC.

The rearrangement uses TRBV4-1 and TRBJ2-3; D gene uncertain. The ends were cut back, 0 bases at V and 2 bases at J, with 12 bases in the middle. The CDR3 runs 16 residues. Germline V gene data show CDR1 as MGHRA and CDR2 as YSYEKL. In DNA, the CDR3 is TGCGCCAGCAGCCAAGATTTCGCCAGTCACACAGATACGCAGTATTTT. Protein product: CASSQDFASHTDTQYF.

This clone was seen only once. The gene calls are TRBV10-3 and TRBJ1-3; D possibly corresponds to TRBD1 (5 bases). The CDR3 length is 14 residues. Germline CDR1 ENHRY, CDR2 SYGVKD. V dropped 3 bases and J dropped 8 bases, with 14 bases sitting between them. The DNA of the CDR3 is TGTGCCATCAGTGAACCCACCAGGGTTGACACCATATATTTT. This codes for CAISEPTRVDTIYF.

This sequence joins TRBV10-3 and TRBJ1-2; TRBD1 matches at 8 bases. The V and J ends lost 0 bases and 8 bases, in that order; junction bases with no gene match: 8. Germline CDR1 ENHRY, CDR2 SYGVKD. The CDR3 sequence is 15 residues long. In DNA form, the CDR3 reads TGTGCCATCAGTGAGTCACCAGGGGGCGCTTGGGGCTACACCTTC. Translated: CAISESPGGAWGYTF.

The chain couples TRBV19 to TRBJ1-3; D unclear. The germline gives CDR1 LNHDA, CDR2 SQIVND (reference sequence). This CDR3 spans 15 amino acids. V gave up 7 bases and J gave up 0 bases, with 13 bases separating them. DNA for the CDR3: TGTGCCAGTACAATTATCGGACTCTCTGGAAACACCATATATTTT. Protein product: CASTIIGLSGNTIYF. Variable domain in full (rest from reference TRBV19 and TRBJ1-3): DGGITQSPKYLFRKEGQNVTLSCEQNLNHDAMYWYRQDPGQGLRLIYYSQIVNDFQKGDIAEGYSVSREKKESFPLTVTSAQKNPTAFYLCASTIIGLSGNTIYFGEGSWLTVV.

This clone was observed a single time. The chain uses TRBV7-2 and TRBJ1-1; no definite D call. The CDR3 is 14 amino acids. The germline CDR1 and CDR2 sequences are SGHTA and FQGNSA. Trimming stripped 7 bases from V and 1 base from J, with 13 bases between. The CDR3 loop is CASILVRGNTEAFF. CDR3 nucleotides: TGTGCCAGCATCCTAGTACGGGGGAACACTGAAGCTTTCTTT.

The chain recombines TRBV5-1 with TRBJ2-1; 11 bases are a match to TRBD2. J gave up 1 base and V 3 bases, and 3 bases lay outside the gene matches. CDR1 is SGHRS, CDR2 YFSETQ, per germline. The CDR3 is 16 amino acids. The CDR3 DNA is TGCGCCAGCAGCTCGACTAGCGGGGTATCCTACAATGAGCAGTTCTTC. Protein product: CASSSTSGVSYNEQFF.

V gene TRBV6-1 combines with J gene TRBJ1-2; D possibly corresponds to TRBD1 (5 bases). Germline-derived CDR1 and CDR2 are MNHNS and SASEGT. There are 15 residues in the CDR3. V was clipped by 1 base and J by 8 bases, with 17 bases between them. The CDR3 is CASSEDRRGAGGYTF. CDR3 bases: TGTGCCAGCAGTGAAGACCGACGGGGCGCGGGAGGCTACACCTTC.

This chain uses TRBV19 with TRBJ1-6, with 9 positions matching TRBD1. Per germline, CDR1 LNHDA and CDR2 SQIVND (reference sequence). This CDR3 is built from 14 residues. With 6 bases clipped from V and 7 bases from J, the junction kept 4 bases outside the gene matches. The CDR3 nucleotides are TGTGCCAGTAGGCTGACAGGGGGAAATTCACCCCTCCACTTT. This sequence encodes CASRLTGGNSPLHF.

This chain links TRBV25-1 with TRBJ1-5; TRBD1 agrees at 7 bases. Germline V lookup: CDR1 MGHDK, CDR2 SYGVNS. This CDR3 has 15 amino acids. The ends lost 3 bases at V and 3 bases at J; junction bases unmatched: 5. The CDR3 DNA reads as TGTGCCAGCAGTGACCGAGGGGGCTACAATCAGCCCCAGCATTTT. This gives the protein CASSDRGGYNQPQHF. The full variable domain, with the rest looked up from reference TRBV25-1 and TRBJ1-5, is EADIYQTPRYLVIGTGKKITLECSQTMGHDKMYWYQQDPGMELHLIHYSYGVNSTEKGDLSSESTVSRIRTEHFPLTLESARPSHTSQYLCASSDRGGYNQPQHFGDGTRLSIL.

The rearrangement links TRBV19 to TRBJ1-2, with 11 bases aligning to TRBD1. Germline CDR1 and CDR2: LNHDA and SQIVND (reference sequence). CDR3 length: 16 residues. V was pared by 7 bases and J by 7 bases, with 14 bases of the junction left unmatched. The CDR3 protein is CASIPGQGATKGGYTF. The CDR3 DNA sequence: TGTGCCAGTATCCCCGGACAGGGGGCTACTAAGGGTGGCTACACCTTC. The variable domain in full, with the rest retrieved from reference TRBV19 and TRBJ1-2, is DGGITQSPKYLFRKEGQNVTLSCEQNLNHDAMYWYRQDPGQGLRLIYYSQIVNDFQKGDIAEGYSVSREKKESFPLTVTSAQKNPTAFYLCASIPGQGATKGGYTFGSGTRLTVV.

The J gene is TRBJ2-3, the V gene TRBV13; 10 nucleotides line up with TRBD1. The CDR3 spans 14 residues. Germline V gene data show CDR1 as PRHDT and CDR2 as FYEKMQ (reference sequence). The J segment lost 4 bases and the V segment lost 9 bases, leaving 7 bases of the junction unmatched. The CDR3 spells CASRRGTGADTQYF. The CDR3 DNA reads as TGTGCCAGTCGACGTGGGACAGGGGCAGATACGCAGTATTTT.

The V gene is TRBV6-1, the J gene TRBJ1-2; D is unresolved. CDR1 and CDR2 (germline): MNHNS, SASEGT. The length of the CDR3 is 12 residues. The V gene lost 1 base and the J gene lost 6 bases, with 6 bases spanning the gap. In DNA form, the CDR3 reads TGTGCCAGCAGTGAAGTCGGGGATGGCTACACCTTC. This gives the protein CASSEVGDGYTF.

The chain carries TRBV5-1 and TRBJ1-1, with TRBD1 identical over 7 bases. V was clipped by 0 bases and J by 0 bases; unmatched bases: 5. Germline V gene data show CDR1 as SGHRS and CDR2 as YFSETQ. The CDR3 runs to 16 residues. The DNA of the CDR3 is TGCGCCAGCAGCTTGGCCGGGACAGCCATGAACACTGAAGCTTTCTTT. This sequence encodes CASSLAGTAMNTEAFF.

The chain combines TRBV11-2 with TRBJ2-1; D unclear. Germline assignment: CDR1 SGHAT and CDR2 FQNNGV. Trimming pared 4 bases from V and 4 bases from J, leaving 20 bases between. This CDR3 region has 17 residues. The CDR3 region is CASSSINNRDEYNEQFF. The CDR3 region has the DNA TGTGCCAGCAGCTCGATTAATAACCGAGATGAATACAATGAGCAGTTCTTC.

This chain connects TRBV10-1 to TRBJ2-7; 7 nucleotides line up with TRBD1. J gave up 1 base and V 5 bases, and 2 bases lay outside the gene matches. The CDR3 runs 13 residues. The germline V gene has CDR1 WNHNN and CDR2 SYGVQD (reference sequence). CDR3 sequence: CASSRQGSYEQYF. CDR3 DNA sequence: TGCGCCAGCAGTAGACAGGGATCCTACGAGCAGTACTTC.

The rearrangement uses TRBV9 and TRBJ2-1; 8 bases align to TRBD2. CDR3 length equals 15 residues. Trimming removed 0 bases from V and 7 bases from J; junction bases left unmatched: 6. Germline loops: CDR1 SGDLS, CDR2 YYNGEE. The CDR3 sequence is CASSVERSGGNEQFF. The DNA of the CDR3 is TGTGCCAGCAGCGTAGAGAGAAGCGGGGGAAATGAGCAGTTCTTC.

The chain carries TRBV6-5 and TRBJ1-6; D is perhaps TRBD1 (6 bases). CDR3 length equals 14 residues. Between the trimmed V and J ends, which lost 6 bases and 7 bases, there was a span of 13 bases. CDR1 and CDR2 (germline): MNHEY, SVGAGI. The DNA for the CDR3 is TGTGCCAGCAGCATGACAGGAGAGAATTCACCCCTCCACTTT. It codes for CASSMTGENSPLHF.

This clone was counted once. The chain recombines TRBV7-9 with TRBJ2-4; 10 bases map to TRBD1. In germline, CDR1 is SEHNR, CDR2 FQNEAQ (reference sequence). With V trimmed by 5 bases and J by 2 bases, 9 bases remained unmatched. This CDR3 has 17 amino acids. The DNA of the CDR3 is TGTGCCAGCAGCGCCCCGGGGGGACAGGGGACCAAAAACATTCAGTACTTC. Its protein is CASSAPGGQGTKNIQYF.

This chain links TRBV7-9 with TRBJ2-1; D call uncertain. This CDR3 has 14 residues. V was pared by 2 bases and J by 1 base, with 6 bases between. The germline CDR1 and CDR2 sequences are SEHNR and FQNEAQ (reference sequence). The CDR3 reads CASSLSTSYNEQFF. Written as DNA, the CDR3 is TGTGCCAGCAGCTTAAGCACGTCCTACAATGAGCAGTTCTTC.

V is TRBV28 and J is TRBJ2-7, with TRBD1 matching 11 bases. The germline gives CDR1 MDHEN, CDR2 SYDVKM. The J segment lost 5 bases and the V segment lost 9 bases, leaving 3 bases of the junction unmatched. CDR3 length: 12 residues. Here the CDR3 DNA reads TGTGCCAGTAGGACAGGGGGCGACGAGCAGTACTTC. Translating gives CASRTGGDEQYF.

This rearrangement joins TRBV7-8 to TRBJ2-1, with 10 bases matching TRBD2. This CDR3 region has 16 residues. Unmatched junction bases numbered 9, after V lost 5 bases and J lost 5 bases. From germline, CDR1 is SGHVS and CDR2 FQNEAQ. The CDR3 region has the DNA TGTGCCAGCAGCGCCCATCTAGCGGGAGATGACAATGAGCAGTTCTTC. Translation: CASSAHLAGDDNEQFF. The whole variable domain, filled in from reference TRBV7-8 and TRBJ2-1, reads GAGVSQSPRYKVAKRGQDVALRCDPISGHVSLFWYQQALGQGPEFLTYFQNEAQLDKSGLPSDRFFAERPEGSVSTLKIQRTQQEDSAVYLCASSAHLAGDDNEQFFGPGTRLTVL.

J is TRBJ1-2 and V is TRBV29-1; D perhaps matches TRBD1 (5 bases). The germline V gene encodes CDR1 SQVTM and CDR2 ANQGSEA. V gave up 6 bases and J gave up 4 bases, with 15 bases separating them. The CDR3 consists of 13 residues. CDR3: CSVPWADSYGYTF. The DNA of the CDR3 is TGCAGCGTCCCCTGGGCCGACAGCTATGGCTACACCTTC.

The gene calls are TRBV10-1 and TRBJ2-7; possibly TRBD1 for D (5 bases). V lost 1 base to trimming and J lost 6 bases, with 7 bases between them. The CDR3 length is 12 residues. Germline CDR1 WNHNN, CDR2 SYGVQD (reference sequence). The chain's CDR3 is CASSEYQGEQYF. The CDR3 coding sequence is TGCGCCAGCAGTGAGTACCAGGGCGAGCAGTACTTC.

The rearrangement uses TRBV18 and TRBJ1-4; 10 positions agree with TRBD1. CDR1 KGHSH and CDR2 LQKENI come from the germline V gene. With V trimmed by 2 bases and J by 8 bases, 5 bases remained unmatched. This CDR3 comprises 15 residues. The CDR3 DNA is TGTGCCAGCTCACCAACGGACAGGGGGGACGAAAAACTGTTTTTT. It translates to CASSPTDRGDEKLFF.

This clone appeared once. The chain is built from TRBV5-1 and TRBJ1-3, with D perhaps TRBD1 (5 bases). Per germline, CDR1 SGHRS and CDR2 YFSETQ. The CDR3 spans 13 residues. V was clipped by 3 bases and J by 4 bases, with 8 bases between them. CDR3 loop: CASSWDLGNTIYF. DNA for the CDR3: TGCGCCAGCAGCTGGGACTTGGGAAACACCATATATTTT.